This entry describes one T cell receptor (beta chain). What this receptor recognizes is not known. The input lacks base qualities; no much larger clone sits a single base away. The germline V gene (reference sequence) gives CDR1 as DFQATT and CDR2 as SNEGSKA. Here V drops 0 bases and J drops 1 base, and the junction holds 3 bases not matched to any gene. The CDR3 measures 16 amino acids from cysteine to phenylalanine. Only CDR3 DNA is held: 48 bases, read in frame from base 1. The data are from a study of blood T cells in healthy people across ages (dated by TCRdb to the mid-2010s). With regard to the full study: In model experiments, template switching captured about one uniquely barcoded TCR beta cDNA molecule for every two T cells. Using deep sequencing normalized with unique cDNA molecular identifiers, the study measured how TCR beta repertoire diversity changes with age. The donors were divided into four age groups: young (average approximately 17 years), middle-aged (about 39), aged (around 67) and long-lived (about 90). To avoid experimental bias, donors of different ages were randomly spread across the sequencing lanes. Using the same blood draw, the study looked at two additional independent replicas of 1 million unique cDNA reads for two donors, one aged 18 to 30 and the other aged 80 or older. What the authors observed across the whole study: Because profiling used bulk unsorted PBMCs, naive and antigen-experienced compartments could not be compared conclusively. Compared with the aged group, the long-lived group had more naive CD4+ T cells, fewer expanded clones and increased TCR diversity, suggesting age selection. Observed TCR beta diversity correlated strongly with the percentage of naive T cells measured by flow cytometry. Observed TCR beta diversity per million T cells fell roughly linearly with age, and a significant reduction was already apparent by age around 36. Donor CMV infection status was unknown, potentially confounding age-related changes in expanded clonotypes. Estimates of total diversity from one million sequenced T cells were regarded as lower bounds and underestimates.

The donors were 40 or so Caucasian individuals from Russia, aged 6 to 90 years, who were systemically healthy. Roughly 9.5 milliliters of peripheral blood were drawn from each donor into EDTA-treated Vacutainer tubes. Ficoll-Paque density-gradient centrifugation was used to isolate PBMCs, with at least 7 million obtained per sample. Trizol reagent was used to extract total RNA from the PBMCs, yielding at least 6 micrograms per sample. For every donor, an aliquot of PBMCs went through flow cytometry to measure the percentages of naive CD45RAhigh/CD27high T cells. Libraries were prepared through 5' RACE. Sequencer: Illumina HiSeq 2500. A second PCR of about 6 to 11 cycles was run with a J-beta primer mix and a sample-barcoded 5' primer. A unique molecular identifier was introduced onto each TCR beta cDNA molecule by a template-switch 5' adaptor carrying 12 random nucleotides. At least 2.5 million CDR3-containing paired-end reads were obtained from each sample. The Mint cDNA synthesis kit, primed by a TRBC-specific oligonucleotide, was used to synthesize first-strand cDNA from all RNA. Following uracil-DNA glycosylase treatment, all cDNA underwent a first 18-cycle PCR with the universal primers M1SS and BC2_uni_R. As for the original processing: Normalization of each sample was performed by random selection of 1 million high-quality reads, each carrying a distinct molecular identifier. Reads sharing molecular identifiers were discarded rather than binned into consensus sequences. CDR3 identification, clonotype clustering and error correction used MiTCR with a Q25 quality threshold and the strictest error-elimination algorithm. A nonparametric unseen species model using Euler transformation provided a lower-bound estimate of total TCR beta diversity. Through fastp at Q25 and MiXCR, TCRdb rebuilt clones from the public reads, retaining in-frame beta chains. Rows are unified per CDR3 protein, each entry keeping the most common DNA and genes. V and J calls and clone size were set by TCRdb, not the authors. Within this sample are over 1,300,000 distinct CDR3 sequences, with approximately 60% of them counted one time only. The ten largest clones add up to over 5.5% of the sample.

This TCR was sampled from a man between 18 and 29 years old in good health. Sequences were obtained from blood. The sequence joins TRBV20-1 to TRBJ1-1; 12 of the junction bases match TRBD1. Read as DNA, the sequence is TGCAGTGCTAGAGATGGGGGACAGGGGGCGAACACTGAAGCTTTCTTT. It translates to CSARDGGQGANTEAFF.